This TCR beta chain was captured by sequencing in a study of cytomegalovirus exposure and HLA in healthy donors. 13 Jbeta primers and 60 Vbeta primers were used for the PCR. This table comes from immunoSEQ multiplex PCR, and its TCRdb copy is limited to in-frame clones, with some not included. Altogether roughly 200,000 clones are present, about three quarters being singletons, with the ten largest covering less than 2.5%. The study, taken as a whole, reports: In a later analysis, TCR beta V- and J-gene trimming showed a link to a missense DCLRE1C variant. Later analysis showed most CMV-associated TCR beta chains appearing HLA-restricted.

A word on this clone: Its antigen is currently unknown. Other DNA sequences of this sample code for an identical CDR3.

The sample taken for sequencing was PBMCs. This receptor was identified in a woman between 25 and 40 years old in good health and CMV-seropositive.

The chain's CDR3 is CASSSGTGGYNEQFF. CDR3 nucleotide sequence: TGCGCCAGCAGCTCCGGGACAGGGGGCTACAATGAGCAGTTCTTC. The chain has TRBV5-1 and TRBJ2-1, with TRBD1 identical over 11 bases. The CDR3 runs to 15 residues. In germline, CDR1 is SGHRS, CDR2 YFSETQ. The J segment lost 3 bases and the V segment lost 3 bases, leaving 2 bases of the junction unmatched.